Each of the 5 T cell receptor beta chains below was sequenced from the same sample in a study of T-cell memory formation after mild COVID-19. TCRdb independently ran MiXCR on the 5' RACE reads; one entry per CDR3 protein. The sample has approximately 570,000 distinct CDR3 sequences, over 15% seen once. Input material: PBMCs or a T cell subset sorted from them (not recorded which). These receptors originate from an adult woman who had mild COVID-19 (a few samples of this study predate the infection). Cell type and time point are not known.

This clonotype was observed a handful of times. V usage is TRBV5-1 and J usage is TRBJ2-3, with D uncertain. In germline, CDR1 is SGHRS, CDR2 YFSETQ. V lost 2 bases, J lost 4 bases, and 23 bases lay in between. The CDR3 contains 18 residues. The CDR3 bases are TGCGCCAGCAGCTTATTTCCCCGAAACTACGATGGAGCAGATACGCAGTATTTT. Encoded protein: CASSLFPRNYDGADTQYF.

Points on this clonotype: Germline and junction disagree at one end, which may indicate a read error. The chain uses TRBV20-1 and TRBJ2-3, with TRBD1 as a possible D gene (5 bases). The V gene's germline CDR1 is DFQATT and CDR2 SNEGSKA (reference sequence). CDR3 length equals 13 residues. DNA for the CDR3: TGCAGTGCTCCTGGAATATCGACAGAAACGCAGTATTTT. Its protein is CSAPGISTETQYF.

The chain employs TRBV7-9 and TRBJ2-3, with D tentatively TRBD2 (6 bases). Trimming took 0 bases from V and 6 from J, leaving 13 bases between them. CDR3 length equals 15 residues. Germline V CDR1 and CDR2: SEHNR, FQNEAQ (reference sequence). Here the CDR3 reads CASSLAGGIPDTQYF. The CDR3 nucleotides are TGTGCCAGCAGCTTAGCGGGGGGAATCCCCGATACGCAGTATTTT.

In its sample, this clonotype was seen a few times. This chain uses TRBV20-1 with TRBJ2-3; D assignment may be TRBD1 or TRBD2 (5 bases each). Between the trimmed V and J ends, which lost 3 bases and 0 bases, there was a span of 7 bases. The CDR3 runs to 13 residues. CDR1 and CDR2 (germline): DFQATT, SNEGSKA (reference sequence). This CDR3 is CSASRDSTDTQYF. CDR3 coding DNA: TGCAGTGCTAGCCGGGACAGCACAGATACGCAGTATTTT.

This sequence joins TRBV10-3 and TRBJ2-3, with D possibly TRBD2 on 5 matching bases. CDR1 is ENHRY and CDR2 is SYGVKD in the germline V gene. The V gene lost 10 bases and the J gene lost 2 bases, with 16 bases spanning the gap. The CDR3 is 14 amino acids. Here the CDR3 reads CATCPGLLTDTQYF. The CDR3 region has the DNA TGTGCCACCTGCCCAGGACTTCTCACAGATACGCAGTATTTT.